Below, 26 T cell receptor beta chains from the same sample are listed, as sequenced in a study of blood T cells in healthy people across ages. For the second PCR, which ran for 7 to 11 cycles, a sample-barcoded 5' primer and a J-beta primer mix were used. TCRdb recomputed calls from the 5' RACE reads with MiXCR, one row per CDR3 protein. The sample lists approximately 900,000 distinct CDR3 sequences, about 29% occurring once. The same sample was also used in a study of T cells of mothers and their children.

Specimen: blood. The receptors here all came from a woman aged 35 to 49 in good health.

Points on this clonotype: A much larger clone sits a single nucleotide away, making a read error possible. The rearrangement uses TRBV5-6 and TRBJ2-3; TRBD1 matches at 7 bases. J was trimmed by 1 base and V by 7 bases; bases with no gene match: 6. The CDR3 runs 14 residues. In germline, CDR1 is SGHDT, CDR2 YYEEEE. The CDR3 DNA sequence: TGTGCCAGCGCAGGGACAGCCGGCACAGATACGCAGTATTTT. The encoded protein is CASAGTAGTDTQYF.

This chain connects TRBV2 to TRBJ1-1; D is possibly TRBD1 (5 bases). Germline assignment: CDR1 SNHLY and CDR2 FYNNEI. V lost 5 bases to trimming and J lost 1 base, with 14 bases between them. CDR3 length: 15 residues. This chain's CDR3 is CASSRGQGSNTEAFF. CDR3 sequence (DNA): TGTGCCAGCAGTCGGGGCCAGGGATCGAACACTGAAGCTTTCTTT.

This clonotype was observed at least ten times. The V call is TRBV7-2, the J call TRBJ2-7; 9 nucleotides match TRBD2. The V segment lost 7 bases and the J segment 3 bases; nucleotides outside the gene matches: 10. This CDR3 comprises 15 residues. Germline CDR1 reads SGHTA; CDR2 reads FQGNSA. For the CDR3, the DNA is TGTGCCAGCAACTTCCTGACTAGCGGAATCTACGAGCAGTACTTC. Translation gives CASNFLTSGIYEQYF.

This clonotype was seen only once. The chain recombines TRBV12-3 or TRBV12-4 with TRBJ1-2; D may be TRBD1 (6 bases). The CDR3 totals 15 residues. Trimming cost V 7 bases and J 1 base, with 16 bases left between them. The CDR3 coding sequence is TGTGCCAGCAACCTCAGGGAAGGGGGTAACTATGGCTACACCTTC. As protein: CASNLREGGNYGYTF.

This clonotype has just a few counts. This chain uses TRBV20-1 with TRBJ2-1, with D perhaps TRBD1 or TRBD2 (5 bases each). The CDR3 length is 11 residues. Between the trimmed V and J ends, which lost 7 bases and 10 bases, there was a span of 14 bases. Germline lookup yields CDR1 DFQATT and CDR2 SNEGSKA (reference sequence). This CDR3 is CSVVSGPEQFF. Written as DNA, the CDR3 is TGCAGTGTAGTATCGGGACCCGAGCAGTTCTTC.

V gene TRBV6-5 combines with J gene TRBJ2-1; D assignment may be TRBD1 or TRBD2 (5 bases each). CDR1 is MNHEY and CDR2 is SVGAGI in the germline V gene. CDR3 length: 13 amino acids. V lost 7 bases to trimming and J lost 10 bases, with 17 bases between them. The chain's CDR3 is CASTNEGMGEQFF. The CDR3 bases are TGTGCCAGCACCAACGAGGGGATGGGAGAGCAGTTCTTC.

For this clonotype: One base away lies a much larger clone, so this may be a sequencing read error. The chain combines TRBV9 with TRBJ2-3, with D hard to call. The V and J ends lost 3 bases and 2 bases respectively, with 10 bases between them. CDR1 and CDR2 from the germline V gene are SGDLS and YYNGEE. The CDR3 consists of 14 residues. The CDR3 loop is CASSGVDLTDTQYF. The CDR3 DNA follows: TGTGCCAGCAGCGGAGTGGATCTCACAGATACGCAGTATTTT.

The chain joins TRBV2 to TRBJ1-2, with 8 bases lining up with TRBD1. V lost 8 bases and J lost 2; bases outside the gene matches: 4. The CDR3 loop spans 13 amino acids. The germline V gene encodes CDR1 SNHLY and CDR2 FYNNEI. CDR3 amino acids: CASVGQANYGYTF. The CDR3, as DNA: TGTGCCAGCGTGGGACAGGCGAACTATGGCTACACCTTC.

This clonotype was counted a few times. At one boundary the junction diverges from the germline segment, which might be a read error. The chain joins TRBV7-7 to TRBJ1-4; 9 bases map to TRBD1. Per the germline V gene, CDR1 is SSHAT and CDR2 is FNYEAQ (reference sequence). CDR3 length: 15 residues. The CDR3 DNA reads as TGTGCTAGCAGCCGAAGGACAGGGGAAGGTGAAAAACTGTTTTTT. It encodes CASSRRTGEGEKLFF.

This clonotype was seen a handful of times. V gene TRBV20-1 combines with J gene TRBJ2-4; 7 bases are shared with TRBD1. CDR1 and CDR2 (germline): DFQATT, SNEGSKA (reference sequence). The CDR3 has 14 residues. The trim removed 7 bases at V and 1 base at J, leaving 7 bases unmatched. The CDR3 nucleotides read TGCAGTGTTTCTCAACAGGGGGCCAAAAACATTCAGTACTTC. The encoded protein is CSVSQQGAKNIQYF.

This clonotype has just a few counts. The rearrangement uses TRBV14 and TRBJ2-5, with 7 bases lining up with TRBD1. The J call is doubtful: the DNA matches TRBJ2-1 better. The length of the CDR3 is 16 residues. From germline, CDR1 is SGHDN and CDR2 FVKESK. The CDR3 DNA follows: TGTGCCAGCAGCGCAATAGGAGTGGGACAGCAAGAGACCCAGTTCTTC. Translating it yields CASSAIGVGQQETQFF.

This chain uses TRBV20-1 with TRBJ2-7; 10 positions match TRBD2. V lost 3 bases to trimming and J lost 5 bases; unmatched junction nucleotides: 4. Germline assignment: CDR1 DFQATT and CDR2 SNEGSKA (reference sequence). This CDR3 contains 13 residues. The CDR3 loop is CSARLAGAHEQYF. The DNA for the CDR3 is TGCAGTGCTAGGCTAGCGGGGGCCCACGAGCAGTACTTC.

In its sample, this clonotype was seen many times. The chain joins TRBV27 to TRBJ2-7, with a tentative D call TRBD2 (5 bases). The CDR3 is made up of 13 amino acids. Germline CDR1 MNHEY, CDR2 SMNVEV (reference sequence). The V end was cut by 3 bases, the J end by 2 bases, with 8 bases between. The chain's CDR3 is CASSFGDTYEQYF. CDR3 nucleotides: TGTGCCAGCAGTTTCGGGGATACCTACGAGCAGTACTTC.

As for this clonotype: This may come from a read error, since a much larger clone is one base off. The J gene is TRBJ2-7, the V gene TRBV9, with D perhaps matching TRBD1 or TRBD2 (5 bases each). The CDR3 sequence is 14 residues long. Germline CDR1 is SGDLS and CDR2 is YYNGEE. Here the CDR3 DNA reads TGTACCAGCAGCGTACAAGAGGGGCCCTACGAGCAGTACTTC. Translating it yields CTSSVQEGPYEQYF.

In this sample, this clonotype turned up a few times. The CDR3 region is CASYPGTGHNYGYTF. The CDR3 nucleotides read TGTGCCAGTTATCCGGGGACAGGTCATAACTATGGCTACACCTTC. This sequence joins TRBV19 and TRBJ1-2; TRBD1 aligns across 8 bases. The CDR3 sequence is 15 residues long. Germline lookup yields CDR1 LNHDA and CDR2 SQIVND (reference sequence). J was trimmed by 1 base and V by 8 bases; bases with no gene match: 9.

Comment on this clonotype: Likely a read error: the CDR3 ends without its conserved phenylalanine or tryptophan. CDR3 protein: CSAIPLQGGQTQYV. CDR3 in DNA: TGCAGTGCTATCCCCCTCCAGGGGGGACAGACCCAGTACGTC. The chain couples TRBV20-1 to TRBJ2-5; TRBD1 is a possible D gene (7 bases). V lost 4 bases and J lost 6, with 18 bases in between. CDR1 is DFQATT and CDR2 is SNEGSKA in the germline V gene (reference sequence). The CDR3 covers 14 residues.

This sequence joins TRBV3-1 and TRBJ1-1; D not certain. The CDR3 length is 15 residues. Trimming pared 2 bases from V and 5 bases from J, leaving 15 bases between. Germline assignment: CDR1 LGHDT and CDR2 YNNKEL (reference sequence). CDR3 nucleotide sequence: TGTGCCAGCAGCCAAAGGTCCGGGCTCTCGACTGAAGCTTTCTTT. Translated, it gives CASSQRSGLSTEAFF.

At least ten counts were recorded for this clonotype. The chain uses TRBV7-2 and TRBJ2-7, with 7 bases lining up with TRBD2. From germline, CDR1 is SGHTA and CDR2 FQGNSA. Trimming took 6 bases from V and 2 from J; bases not matched to a gene: 10. The CDR3 has 15 residues. The CDR3, as DNA: TGTGCCAGCAGGGCCCTTATAGCGGGTCCCTACGAGCAGTACTTC. The encoded protein is CASRALIAGPYEQYF.

The rearrangement uses TRBV4-1 and TRBJ2-1, with 15 bases fitting TRBD2. The CDR3 totals 18 residues. The V segment lost 6 bases and the J segment 1 base; nucleotides outside the gene matches: 7. Germline lookup yields CDR1 MGHRA and CDR2 YSYEKL. The CDR3 here is CASRRTSGGAMSYNEQFF. In DNA, the CDR3 is TGCGCCAGCAGACGGACTAGCGGGGGGGCCATGTCCTACAATGAGCAGTTCTTC.

The chain combines TRBV7-3 with TRBJ1-6; D is perhaps TRBD1 (6 bases). CDR1 SGHTA and CDR2 FQGTGA come from the germline V gene. The CDR3 runs to 15 residues. With 0 bases removed from V and 6 bases from J, the gap between germline ends came to 9 bases. The CDR3 region has the DNA TGTGCCAGCAGCTTAACGCCAGGGGCTAATTCACCCCTCCACTTT. Translated, it gives CASSLTPGANSPLHF. Supplemented by reference TRBV7-3 and TRBJ1-6, the full variable domain reads GAGVSQTPSNKVTEKGKYVELRCDPISGHTALYWYRQSLGQGPEFLIYFQGTGAADDSGLPNDRFFAVRPEGSVSTLKIQRTERGDSAVYLCASSLTPGANSPLHFGNGTRLTVT.

This clonotype was recorded at least ten times. This chain links TRBV18 with TRBJ1-1; TRBD1 agrees at 9 bases. Losses at the gene ends were 8 bases for V and 4 bases for J; bases not matched to a gene: 5. Germline CDR1 KGHSH, CDR2 LQKENI. This CDR3 contains 13 residues. The CDR3 DNA is TGTGCCAGCAGCCCGGGACAGGGCACTGAAGCTTTCTTT. Translation: CASSPGQGTEAFF.

This chain joins TRBV13 and TRBJ2-3; TRBD2 is a possible D gene (6 bases). The CDR3 runs 13 residues. Germline V gene lookup returns CDR1 PRHDT and CDR2 FYEKMQ (reference sequence). Trimming pared 3 bases from V and 13 bases from J, leaving 17 bases between. Here the CDR3 DNA reads TGTGCCAGCAGCTTGGGTGGACTACCTAGGGAGTATTTT. This codes for CASSLGGLPREYF.

With regard to this clonotype: One end of the junction is discordant with germline, which a read error may explain. The chain joins TRBV7-9 to TRBJ1-5; TRBD1 matches at 8 bases. From germline, CDR1 is SEHNR and CDR2 FQNEAQ (reference sequence). The CDR3 extends over 14 amino acids. CDR3 nucleotide sequence: TGTGCCAGCAGTTCCCCAGGGGGCGATCAGTCCCAGCATTTT. Translated: CASSSPGGDQSQHF.

This clonotype was observed a few times. The chain is built from TRBV9 and TRBJ1-1; 10 positions match TRBD1. Unmatched junction bases numbered 8, after V lost 4 bases and J lost 5 bases. Germline V lookup: CDR1 SGDLS, CDR2 YYNGEE. CDR3 size: 15 residues. In DNA, the CDR3 is TGTGCCAGCAGCCCTAGACAGGGGGCGCGGACTGAAGCTTTCTTT. Translated, it gives CASSPRQGARTEAFF.

This clonotype was seen more than once but under ten times. Sequence at one end of the junction differs from germline and may be a read error. V usage is TRBV6-5 and J usage is TRBJ1-3, with D perhaps TRBD1 (5 bases). The CDR3 covers 12 residues. CDR1 MNHEY and CDR2 SVGAGI come from the germline V gene. CDR3 nucleotide sequence: TGTGCCAGCTGGGGGTATACAAACACCACATATTTT. Translated, it gives CASWGYTNTTYF.

There are many counts of this clonotype. The chain carries TRBV12-3 or TRBV12-4 and TRBJ2-5; D tentatively reads TRBD1 or TRBD2 (5 bases each). The CDR3 is 14 residues long. V was cut by 6 bases and J by 5 bases, with 16 bases left in between. The CDR3 nucleotides read TGTGCCAGCAGACTAGGGGTCTTGAGGGAGACCCAGTACTTC. It specifies CASRLGVLRETQYF.